Listed below are T cell receptor beta chains from one sample, sequenced in a study of vaccination and CD4 T cells after COVID-19. Antigens for these TCRs are unknown. MiXCR, run by TCRdb on the PCR reads, gives a single entry per CDR3 protein. Of 15,000 to 17,000 distinct CDR3 sequences listed, around 78% were seen once; the top ten hold approximately 11%. The specimen sequenced was CD4+ T cells from blood, cultured in vitro. The source of these receptors is a human donor who had recovered from COVID-19. Both conserved end residues are part of each CDR3.

V	J	CDR3
TRBV15	TRBJ2-5	CATSREAAIPRETQNF
TRBV19	TRBJ1-5	CASSIKQNQPQHF
TRBV21-1	TRBJ1-1	CASSNNLGGTEAFF
TRBV27	TRBJ2-4	CASSRSGLAGGNIQYF
TRBV15	TRBJ2-7	CATSTRRGYEQYF
TRBV7-2	TRBJ2-1	CASSSSGREQFF
TRBV6-1	TRBJ1-1	CATTPIHPNTEAFF
TRBV20-1	TRBJ1-1	CSARAPHGWNTEAFF
TRBV7-3	TRBJ2-5	CASSPQAGVEYQETQYF
TRBV7-8	TRBJ1-5	CASSLVRQDSNQPQHF
TRBV24-1	TRBJ2-2	CATSVGGIGSSGELFF
TRBV20-1	TRBJ1-1	CSATVGSMNTEAFF
TRBV6-1	TRBJ2-1	CASRDTLAPAQFF
TRBV7-8	TRBJ2-1	CASSLVGGTYNEQFF
TRBV7-9	TRBJ1-2	CASSPSGWVAYTF
TRBV7-9	TRBJ2-6	CASSLRTSGANVLTF
TRBV6-2/TRBV6-3	TRBJ1-1	CASKREMTEAFF
TRBV7-9	TRBJ1-5	CASSLKGHQPQHF
TRBV7-9	TRBJ1-2	CASSLIELGYTF
TRBV19	TRBJ1-2	CASSMTGRGDYTF
TRBV7-2	TRBJ1-5	CASSPNNQPQHF
TRBV6-1	TRBJ1-2	CASSDSVNYGYTF
TRBV4-1	TRBJ2-7	CASSLKRGSAQYF
TRBV11-2	TRBJ2-7	CASRRSLSSYEQYF
TRBV7-9	TRBJ1-3	CASSLGSIPGNTIYF
TRBV6-5	TRBJ1-2	CASSYSTYGYTF
TRBV6-2/TRBV6-3	TRBJ2-2	CASRRTGRRTGELFF
TRBV20-1	TRBJ1-2	CSASLAKNYGYTF
TRBV15	TRBJ2-5	CATGPRAGAVETQYF
TRBV28	TRBJ1-2	CASSLPQAVNYGYTF
TRBV29-1	TRBJ2-3	CSVIKIVDTQYF
TRBV20-1	TRBJ2-2	CSAGAGGSRELFF
TRBV24-1	TRBJ2-7	CATRGGPPTYEQYF
TRBV6-5	TRBJ1-2	CASSYSGSSTTNYGYTF
TRBV6-2/TRBV6-3	TRBJ2-5	CASNDYGGQQTQYF
TRBV7-2	TRBJ1-5	CASSLSGGSNQPQHF
TRBV7-2	TRBJ2-7	CASSLSPPGLSEQYF
TRBV27	TRBJ1-5	CASSFREGQPQHF
TRBV20-1	TRBJ2-5	CSAKMRNRETQYF
TRBV7-3	TRBJ2-7	CASSYGGQGYEQYF
TRBV11-2	TRBJ2-5	CASSRQGRQETQYF
TRBV6-2/TRBV6-3	TRBJ2-7	CASRTTDSYEQYF
TRBV12-3/TRBV12-4	TRBJ1-1	CASRQTARNTEAFF
TRBV19	TRBJ1-1	CASSRGGKNTEAFF
TRBV7-9	TRBJ1-2	CASSLDQILYF
TRBV20-1	TRBJ1-4	CSASGSVKGKLFF
TRBV4-3	TRBJ1-1	CASSQTGQGKPEAFF
TRBV7-2	TRBJ2-2	CASGRLARTGELFF
TRBV15	TRBJ1-4	CATSRDWGGGEKLFF
TRBV5-1	TRBJ2-6	CASSLTTVSGANVLTF
TRBV6-5	TRBJ2-1	CASSYAGTSGRGYNEQFF
TRBV6-2/TRBV6-3	TRBJ1-5	CASSPRGQGGRAQHF
TRBV7-2	TRBJ1-2	CASSSTDNYGYTF
TRBV19	TRBJ2-7	CASNDRSYSEQYF
TRBV6-2/TRBV6-3	TRBJ2-1	CASSWGTSYNEQFF